These T cell receptor beta chains were read from a single sample in a study of T cell responses to AZD1222 COVID-19 vaccine. The data were produced by immunoSEQ multiplex PCR, yet TCRdb's version contains in-frame clones alone and is incomplete. The sample includes 110,000 or so clones, around 88% seen only once; the top ten take less than 8.5%. The starting material was peripheral blood, obtained 28 days after the second AZD1222 dose. The receptors derive from an adult who received the AZD1222 COVID-19 vaccine. Each CDR3 is given with its conserved first and last residue. D genes are given only for firm matches. Clone size, where shown, is once, few, many, or a class for clones that have expanded.

cdr3_aa,cdr3_nt,v_call,j_call,d_call,clone_size
CASSYDFDRGSRSYEQYF,TGTGCCAGCAGCTACGATTTTGACAGGGGGTCCCGCTCCTACGAGCAGTACTTC,TRBV7-9,TRBJ2-7,TRBD1,NA
CASSSRDWGENEQYF,TGTGCCAGCAGTTCCCGGGACTGGGGAGAGAACGAGCAGTACTTC,TRBV28,TRBJ2-7,NA,NA
CASSPRDRISYEQYF,TGTGCCAGCAGCCCCCGGGACAGGATCTCCTACGAGCAGTACTTC,TRBV7-9,TRBJ2-7,TRBD1,NA
CASSLDRWGSGNTEAFF,TGTGCCAGCAGCTTAGATCGGTGGGGCAGTGGGAACACTGAAGCTTTCTTT,TRBV11-3,TRBJ1-1,NA,few
CASSLGPGNTEAFF,TGTGCCAGCAGCTTAGGTCCCGGGAACACTGAAGCTTTCTTT,TRBV11-3,TRBJ1-1,NA,NA
CASSLVGGSYEQYF,TGTGCCAGCAGCTTAGTGGGGGGCAGCTACGAGCAGTACTTC,TRBV7-9,TRBJ2-7,NA,NA
CASRGQGANTGELFF,TGTGCCAGCAGGGGTCAGGGGGCCAACACCGGGGAGCTGTTTTTT,TRBV9,TRBJ2-2,TRBD1,NA
CASSSGPLIYEQYF,TGTGCCAGCAGCTCCGGACCGTTAATCTACGAGCAGTACTTC,TRBV11-2,TRBJ2-7,NA,NA
CASSSLAGVIYEQYF,TGTGCCAGCAGCTCCTTAGCGGGAGTAATCTACGAGCAGTACTTC,TRBV11-2,TRBJ2-7,TRBD2,NA
CASSQRDARTDTQYF,TGTGCCAGCAGCCAACGGGACGCACGCACAGATACGCAGTATTTT,TRBV3-1/TRBV3-2,TRBJ2-3,NA,NA
CASSLGNQEYEQYF,TGTGCCAGCAGCTTGGGTAACCAAGAATACGAGCAGTACTTC,TRBV7-9,TRBJ2-7,NA,NA
CASSLTSNNYGYTF,TGTGCCAGCAGCCTCACGAGCAACAACTATGGCTACACCTTC,TRBV5-4,TRBJ1-2,NA,NA
CASSQSLGLYEQYF,TGTGCCAGCAGCCAATCTTTGGGGCTTTACGAGCAGTACTTC,TRBV16,TRBJ2-7,NA,NA
CASSRQALISYEQYF,TGTGCCAGCAGCCGACAGGCTCTGATCTCCTACGAGCAGTACTTC,TRBV28,TRBJ2-7,NA,NA
CASSLAMGTTTYEQYF,TGCGCCAGCAGCTTGGCCATGGGGACCACCACCTACGAGCAGTACTTC,TRBV5-1,TRBJ2-7,NA,NA
CASSVAVNRGSNYGYTF,TGTGCCAGCAGCGTAGCCGTTAACAGGGGGTCTAACTATGGCTACACCTTC,TRBV9,TRBJ1-2,TRBD1,once
CASSQAVGSPGNTIYF,TGCGCCAGCAGCCAAGCGGTGGGAAGTCCTGGAAACACCATATATTTT,TRBV4-3,TRBJ1-3,NA,NA
CASSQVGGDEQYF,TGTGCCAGCAGCCAAGTGGGGGGCGACGAGCAGTACTTC,TRBV3-1/TRBV3-2,TRBJ2-7,NA,NA
CASSDFLQGGFEKLFF,TGTGCCAGCAGTGATTTTCTCCAGGGGGGATTTGAAAAACTGTTTTTT,TRBV2,TRBJ1-4,TRBD1,once
CAWSPGGVRPNQPQHF,TGTGCCTGGAGTCCTGGCGGCGTCAGGCCGAATCAGCCCCAGCATTTT,TRBV30,TRBJ1-5,NA,NA
CASSSRKNTEAFF,TGTGCCAGCAGTAGCAGGAAGAACACTGAAGCTTTCTTT,TRBV12-3/TRBV12-4,TRBJ1-1,NA,NA
CASSLGDIDEAFF,TGTGCCAGCAGCCTCGGGGACATCGATGAAGCTTTCTTT,TRBV28,TRBJ1-1,NA,NA
CASSLPFGSIPNEQFF,TGTGCCAGCAGTTTGCCTTTTGGGTCTATTCCCAATGAGCAGTTCTTC,TRBV27,TRBJ2-1,NA,NA
CASTRRGAGGSGDTQYF,TGTGCCAGCACCCGGCGGGGAGCGGGGGGTTCCGGGGATACGCAGTATTTT,TRBV9,TRBJ2-3,TRBD2,once